The present TCR beta chain was sequenced within a study of cytomegalovirus exposure and HLA in healthy donors. Primers for the PCR totalled 60 Vbeta and 13 Jbeta. TCRdb's copy holds only in-frame clones and misses some; the assay was immunoSEQ multiplex PCR. Here the sample spans fewer than 150,000 clones, 73% being singletons. This clone was found once. Its antigen is as yet unknown. Germline V gene lookup returns CDR1 WSHSY and CDR2 SAAADI. Trimming cost V 0 bases and J 8 bases, with 11 bases left between them. The CDR3 length is 14 residues. Whole-study results and caveats: Later work found most CMV-associated TCR beta chains apparently HLA-restricted. Among the most significant clusters, several appeared linked to common viral pathogens in a later analysis.

The donors (healthy individuals) were bone marrow donors. CMV serostatus data were not documented for this donor. The receptor was isolated from a human donor in good health. The chain links TRBV10-2 to TRBJ2-1; D perhaps matches TRBD1 (7 bases). The specimen sequenced was PBMCs. CDR3 DNA: TGCGCCAGCAGTGAGTCTGACAGGGAGGATGAGCAGTTCTTC. Encoded protein: CASSESDREDEQFF.